The 30 T cell receptor beta chains reported below all come from one sample, sequenced in a study of neoadjuvant anti-PD-1 for oral cavity cancer. The table came from immunoSEQ multiplex PCR; TCRdb's copy has only in-frame clones and leaves some out. The data contain about 42,000 clones, 75% to 80% of them singletons. Time point here: after neoadjuvant nivolumab, at surgical resection. The sequencing used PBMCs, collected after nivolumab (anti-PD-1) treatment. These TCRs come from a person aged 35-79 years with oral cavity squamous cell carcinoma.

The J gene is TRBJ1-4, the V gene TRBV7-8; D might be TRBD1 (6 bases). The CDR3 is 15 residues long. Germline-derived CDR1 and CDR2 are SGHVS and FQNEAQ. V lost 3 bases to trimming and J lost 3 bases, with 11 bases between them. DNA for the CDR3: TGTGCCAGCAGCTTCTTGACAGGTTCTAATGAAAAACTGTTTTTT. Translating gives CASSFLTGSNEKLFF.

The gene calls are TRBV2 and TRBJ1-1; D is ambiguous. The ends were cut back, 7 bases at V and 3 bases at J, with 6 bases in the middle. The CDR3 is 11 amino acids. The V gene's germline CDR1 is SNHLY and CDR2 FYNNEI. The CDR3 protein is CASTLDTEAFF. Here the CDR3 DNA reads TGTGCCAGCACCCTGGACACTGAAGCTTTCTTT.

The CDR3 DNA sequence: TGTGCCAGTACCCCGCGGGGGAGGGGGGAGACCCAGTACTTC. Encoded protein: CASTPRGRGETQYF. V gene TRBV19 combines with J gene TRBJ2-5; TRBD2 might be the D (7 bases). The V gene's germline CDR1 is LNHDA and CDR2 SQIVND (reference sequence). V was shortened by 7 bases and J by 5 bases, with 17 bases between the two germline ends. The CDR3 covers 14 residues.

This clone was seen only once. The junction departs from the called germline gene at one end, perhaps through a read error. This chain connects TRBV5-6 to TRBJ1-6; no firm D call. Germline V lookup: CDR1 SGHDT, CDR2 YYEEEE. This CDR3 contains 16 residues. Here the CDR3 DNA reads TGTGCCAGCAGCTTGGTAAGGAGCTCCTATAATTCACCCCTCCGCTTT. It specifies CASSLVRSSYNSPLRF.

This chain joins TRBV5-6 and TRBJ2-1; D uncertain. V was clipped by 1 base and J by 0 bases, with 2 bases between them. The CDR3 has 13 residues. From germline, CDR1 is SGHDT and CDR2 YYEEEE. The DNA of the CDR3 is TGTGCCAGCAGCTTGAGCTCCTACAATGAGCAGTTCTTC. This translates into CASSLSSYNEQFF.

The chain is built from TRBV28 and TRBJ2-7; unclear D gene. The CDR3 runs 12 residues. The V and J ends lost 6 bases and 7 bases respectively, with 13 bases between them. CDR1 and CDR2 from the germline V gene are MDHEN and SYDVKM. The CDR3 nucleotides read TGTGCCAGCAGCCTAGAGGAAAGAGAGCAGTACTTC. Residues: CASSLEEREQYF.

This clone was seen a handful of times. The chain combines TRBV27 with TRBJ1-6; the match to TRBD1 covers 7 bases. Germline V gene lookup returns CDR1 MNHEY and CDR2 SMNVEV (reference sequence). The CDR3 has 17 amino acids. V was pared by 5 bases and J by 6 bases, with 13 bases of the junction left unmatched. The CDR3 spells CASSLVAGTAPNSPLHF. CDR3 coding DNA: TGTGCCAGCAGTCTGGTAGCGGGGACAGCACCTAATTCACCCCTCCACTTT.

V and J are TRBV5-1 and TRBJ2-7, with a tentative D call TRBD2 (6 bases). The length of the CDR3 is 14 residues. The V end lost 4 bases, the J end lost 3 bases, and 14 bases lay between the germline ends. Germline lookup yields CDR1 SGHRS and CDR2 YFSETQ. The CDR3 reads CASSRGTLLYEQYF. CDR3 sequence (DNA): TGCGCCAGCAGCCGAGGGACTTTGCTCTACGAGCAGTACTTC.

The chain couples TRBV11-2 to TRBJ2-1; perhaps TRBD1 as D (5 bases). The CDR3 loop spans 13 amino acids. Trimming shortened V by 3 bases and J by 3 bases, and 6 bases separated the two germline ends. CDR1 is SGHAT and CDR2 is FQNNGV in the germline V gene. The DNA for the CDR3 is TGTGCCAGCAGCTTGCAGGGCTACAATGAGCAGTTCTTC. The encoded protein is CASSLQGYNEQFF.

This clone was seen only a few times. This chain links TRBV10-2 with TRBJ1-1, with unresolved D. Trimming pared 4 bases from V and 6 bases from J, leaving 9 bases between. Germline V gene data show CDR1 as WSHSY and CDR2 as SAAADI. There are 12 residues in the CDR3. CDR3 protein: CASSVSGAEAFF. For the CDR3, the DNA is TGCGCCAGCAGTGTATCAGGAGCTGAAGCTTTCTTT.

This rearrangement joins TRBV11-2 to TRBJ2-6, with D unresolved. Germline lookup yields CDR1 SGHAT and CDR2 FQNNGV. CDR3 length: 17 residues. Trimming took 5 bases from V and 2 from J, leaving 16 bases between them. The CDR3 DNA is TGTGCCAGCAGCCCGAACGGGTGGGTTGCTGGGGCCAACGTCCTGACTTTC. The encoded protein is CASSPNGWVAGANVLTF.

This chain connects TRBV27 to TRBJ1-6; no reliable D call. CDR1 and CDR2 (germline): MNHEY, SMNVEV (reference sequence). This CDR3 is built from 12 residues. The V end was cut by 6 bases, the J end by 7 bases, with 7 bases between. CDR3 loop: CASRPPNSPLHF. The CDR3 DNA is TGTGCCAGCAGGCCTCCGAATTCACCCCTCCACTTT.

This clone has only one observation. The genes are TRBV6-5 and TRBJ2-3, with D possibly matching TRBD2 (6 bases). Deletions cut 7 bases from V and 0 bases from J, with 11 bases between. The CDR3 totals 14 residues. CDR1 MNHEY and CDR2 SVGAGI come from the germline V gene. CDR3 residues: CASTISGSTDTQYF. In DNA, the CDR3 is TGTGCCAGCACCATAAGCGGGAGCACAGATACGCAGTATTTT.

The V and J genes are TRBV5-6 and TRBJ2-2, with 9 bases matching TRBD2. V was pared by 4 bases and J by 0 bases, with 7 bases of the junction left unmatched. CDR3 size: 17 residues. Germline V gives CDR1 SGHDT, CDR2 YYEEEE. CDR3 in amino acids: CASSPSTSGPNTGELFF. The CDR3 nucleotides read TGTGCCAGCAGCCCGTCTACTAGCGGGCCGAACACCGGGGAGCTGTTTTTT. Using reference TRBV5-6 and TRBJ2-2 for the parts outside the CDR3, the full variable domain is DAGVTQSPTHLIKTRGQQVTLRCSPKSGHDTVSWYQQALGQGPQFIFQYYEEEERQRGNFPDRFSGHQFPNYSSELNVNALLLGDSALYLCASSPSTSGPNTGELFFGEGSRLTVL.

This clone was observed a few times. V usage is TRBV7-9 and J usage is TRBJ2-7, with 7 bases aligning to TRBD1. Looked up from germline, CDR1 is SEHNR and CDR2 is FQNEAQ (reference sequence). The length of the CDR3 is 14 residues. The V gene end was trimmed by 4 bases and the J gene end by 1 base; junction bases not matched to a gene: 4. CDR3 loop: CASSSNRGSYEQYF. CDR3 DNA: TGTGCCAGCAGCTCGAACAGGGGATCCTACGAGCAGTACTTC.

The rearrangement joins TRBV29-1 to TRBJ1-1, with TRBD1 matching 8 bases. V was pared by 4 bases and J by 5 bases, with 6 bases of the junction left unmatched. CDR3 length: 13 amino acids. In germline, CDR1 is SQVTM, CDR2 ANQGSEA. The CDR3 sequence: CSVAQGVGTEAFF. DNA of the CDR3: TGCAGCGTTGCACAGGGGGTAGGGACTGAAGCTTTCTTT.

This clone was counted once. J is TRBJ2-3 and V is TRBV5-6, with D possibly TRBD2 on 5 matching bases. The CDR3 has 16 amino acids. Trimming stripped 0 bases from V and 1 base from J, with 12 bases between. Germline V gene data show CDR1 as SGHDT and CDR2 as YYEEEE. CDR3 protein: CASSLDGLGGTDTQYF. CDR3 coding DNA: TGTGCCAGCAGCTTGGACGGCCTCGGGGGCACAGATACGCAGTATTTT.

The rearrangement uses TRBV6-1 and TRBJ2-7; the D gene is possibly TRBD1 (5 bases). Trimming pared 1 base from V and 0 bases from J, leaving 13 bases between. CDR3 length: 16 residues. Per the germline V gene, CDR1 is MNHNS and CDR2 is SASEGT. In nucleotides, the CDR3 is TGTGCCAGCAGTGAAGACGTAGGGGAAATCTCCTACGAGCAGTACTTC. The encoded protein is CASSEDVGEISYEQYF.

The chain recombines TRBV9 with TRBJ2-3; TRBD2 matches 8 bases. The junction had 9 bases not matched to a gene; V was cut back by 4 bases and J by 2 bases. Germline loops: CDR1 SGDLS, CDR2 YYNGEE. The CDR3 sequence is 16 residues long. The CDR3 sequence: CASSPFIAGLTDTQYF. The CDR3 DNA is TGTGCCAGCAGCCCTTTTATAGCGGGGCTCACAGATACGCAGTATTTT.

CDR3 DNA sequence: TGCGCCAGCAGCTTGAGGGGGGATAGCAATCAGCCCCAGCATTTT. Translation: CASSLRGDSNQPQHF. The V call is TRBV5-1, the J call TRBJ1-5, with D possibly being TRBD1 (6 bases). CDR3 length: 15 amino acids. CDR1 and CDR2 from the germline V gene are SGHRS and YFSETQ. The V end was cut by 1 base, the J end by 0 bases, with 8 bases between. The whole variable domain, remainder taken from reference TRBV5-1 and TRBJ1-5, is KAGVTQTPRYLIKTRGQQVTLSCSPISGHRSVSWYQQTPGQGLQFLFEYFSETQRNKGNFPGRFSGRQFSNSRSEMNVSTLELGDSALYLCASSLRGDSNQPQHFGDGTRLSIL.

This chain links TRBV2 with TRBJ2-7; 8 nucleotides line up with TRBD2. The germline V gene has CDR1 SNHLY and CDR2 FYNNEI. This CDR3 has 13 amino acids. The J segment lost 2 bases and the V segment lost 7 bases, leaving 4 bases of the junction unmatched. The CDR3 reads CASTSGLTYEQYF. The CDR3 nucleotides read TGTGCCAGCACTAGCGGGCTTACCTACGAGCAGTACTTC.

This clone appeared once. The chain is built from TRBV28 and TRBJ1-4; 11 positions agree with TRBD1. Germline-derived CDR1 and CDR2 are MDHEN and SYDVKM. Unmatched junction bases numbered 10, after V lost 10 bases and J lost 6 bases. The CDR3 extends over 15 amino acids. CDR3 residues: CAIREPDRGHEKLFF. CDR3 in DNA: TGTGCCATCCGGGAACCGGACAGGGGGCATGAAAAACTGTTTTTT.

The V call is TRBV11-2, the J call TRBJ1-2; D gene unclear. The CDR3 is made up of 14 amino acids. Looked up from germline, CDR1 is SGHAT and CDR2 is FQNNGV. Deletions cut 4 bases from V and 2 bases from J, with 11 bases between. The CDR3: CASSSQNVNYGYTF. The CDR3, as DNA: TGTGCCAGCAGCTCACAGAATGTAAACTATGGCTACACCTTC.

This clone appeared a few times. J is TRBJ2-7 and V is TRBV10-1, with D unclear. The ends were cut back, 3 bases at V and 6 bases at J, with 15 bases in the middle. Germline assignment: CDR1 WNHNN and CDR2 SYGVQD (reference sequence). This CDR3 comprises 14 residues. This CDR3 reads CASSDRARISEQYF. The CDR3 DNA reads TGCGCCAGCAGTGATCGGGCTAGAATCTCCGAGCAGTACTTC.

The V and J genes are TRBV19 and TRBJ2-3, with TRBD2 as a possible D gene (6 bases). Trimming pared 5 bases from V and 5 bases from J, leaving 17 bases between. The CDR3 is made up of 15 amino acids. CDR1 LNHDA and CDR2 SQIVND come from the germline V gene (reference sequence). The CDR3: CASSPLGGAGDTQYF. Written as DNA, the CDR3 is TGTGCCAGTAGTCCCTTGGGGGGAGCGGGAGATACGCAGTATTTT. Combining the CDR3 with reference TRBV19 and TRBJ2-3 gives the whole variable domain DGGITQSPKYLFRKEGQNVTLSCEQNLNHDAMYWYRQDPGQGLRLIYYSQIVNDFQKGDIAEGYSVSREKKESFPLTVTSAQKNPTAFYLCASSPLGGAGDTQYFGPGTRLTVL.

This clone was found a few times. The chain joins TRBV30 to TRBJ1-1, with a tentative D call TRBD1 (5 bases). There are 15 residues in the CDR3. Germline CDR1 reads GTSNPN; CDR2 reads SVGIG (reference sequence). V was trimmed by 0 bases and J by 0 bases, leaving 11 bases between them. Written as DNA, the CDR3 is TGTGCCTGGAGTGTCATAGGGGCTATGAACACTGAAGCTTTCTTT. Amino acid sequence: CAWSVIGAMNTEAFF.

The gene calls are TRBV6-5 and TRBJ2-7; D is perhaps TRBD1 (5 bases). This CDR3 is 15 amino acids long. Trimming removed 7 bases from V and 2 bases from J, with 18 bases in between. Germline loops: CDR1 MNHEY, CDR2 SVGAGI. This CDR3 is CASTSPGQGPYEQYF. In nucleotides, the CDR3 is TGTGCCAGCACCTCTCCAGGGCAGGGTCCCTACGAGCAGTACTTC.

V and J are TRBV28 and TRBJ1-1, with D hard to call. In germline, CDR1 is MDHEN, CDR2 SYDVKM. The CDR3 runs 15 residues. Between the trimmed V and J ends, which lost 3 bases and 3 bases, there was a span of 14 bases. CDR3 coding DNA: TGTGCCAGCAGTTTTCAGTCTCGGTTTGACACTGAAGCTTTCTTT. It yields the protein CASSFQSRFDTEAFF.

The chain employs TRBV19 and TRBJ2-1; D uncertain. V dropped 1 base and J dropped 8 bases, with 9 bases sitting between them. The germline gives CDR1 LNHDA, CDR2 SQIVND (reference sequence). This CDR3 contains 13 residues. The CDR3 reads CASSIGRVYEQFF. For the CDR3, the DNA is TGTGCCAGTAGTATAGGTCGCGTTTATGAGCAGTTCTTC.

The chain combines TRBV6-6 with TRBJ1-2; unclear D gene. The CDR3 consists of 11 residues. Germline CDR1 is MNHNY and CDR2 is SVGAGI (reference sequence). V lost 6 bases to trimming and J lost 3 bases, with 5 bases between them. The CDR3 reads CASSLDYGYTF. CDR3 bases: TGTGCCAGCAGCCTTGACTATGGCTACACCTTC.